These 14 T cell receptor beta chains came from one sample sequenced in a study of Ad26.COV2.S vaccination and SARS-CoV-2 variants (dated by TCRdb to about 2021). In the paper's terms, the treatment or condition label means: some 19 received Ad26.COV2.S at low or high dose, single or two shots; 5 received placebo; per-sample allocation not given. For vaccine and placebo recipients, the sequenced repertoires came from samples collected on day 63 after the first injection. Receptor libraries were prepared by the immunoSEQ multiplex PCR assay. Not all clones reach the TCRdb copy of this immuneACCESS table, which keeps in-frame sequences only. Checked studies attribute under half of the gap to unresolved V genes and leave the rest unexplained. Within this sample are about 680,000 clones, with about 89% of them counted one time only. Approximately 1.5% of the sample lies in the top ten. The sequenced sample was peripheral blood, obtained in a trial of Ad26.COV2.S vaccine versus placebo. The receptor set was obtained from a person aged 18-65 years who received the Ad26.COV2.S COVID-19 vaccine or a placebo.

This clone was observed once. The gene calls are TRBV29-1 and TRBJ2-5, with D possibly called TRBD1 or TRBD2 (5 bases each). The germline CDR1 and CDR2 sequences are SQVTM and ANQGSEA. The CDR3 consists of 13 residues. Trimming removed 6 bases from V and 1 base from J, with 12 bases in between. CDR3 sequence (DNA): TGCAGCGTGAGGGGCAGATTCCAAGAGACCCAGTACTTC. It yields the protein CSVRGRFQETQYF.

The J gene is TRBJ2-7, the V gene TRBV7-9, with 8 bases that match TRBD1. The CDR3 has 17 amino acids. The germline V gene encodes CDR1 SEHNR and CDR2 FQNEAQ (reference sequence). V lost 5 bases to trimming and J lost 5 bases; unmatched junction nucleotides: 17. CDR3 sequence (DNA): TGTGCCAGCAGCGCGACAGGGGCACCTCCCCAAGTTGACGAGCAGTACTTC. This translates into CASSATGAPPQVDEQYF.

The CDR3: CASSAPDSSGNTIYF. CDR3 coding DNA: TGCGCCAGCAGCGCACCGGACAGCTCTGGAAACACCATATATTTT. V usage is TRBV5-1 and J usage is TRBJ1-3; the D gene is possibly TRBD1 (6 bases). CDR3 size: 15 residues. The germline V and J ends were trimmed by 4 bases and 0 bases, with 11 bases remaining between them. Germline CDR1 SGHRS, CDR2 YFSETQ.

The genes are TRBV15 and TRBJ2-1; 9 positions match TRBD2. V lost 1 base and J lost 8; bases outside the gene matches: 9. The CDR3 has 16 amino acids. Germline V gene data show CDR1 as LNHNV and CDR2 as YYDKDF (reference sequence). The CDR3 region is CATSRAGLAGRDEQFF. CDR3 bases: TGTGCCACCAGCAGAGCTGGGCTAGCGGGACGGGATGAGCAGTTCTTC.

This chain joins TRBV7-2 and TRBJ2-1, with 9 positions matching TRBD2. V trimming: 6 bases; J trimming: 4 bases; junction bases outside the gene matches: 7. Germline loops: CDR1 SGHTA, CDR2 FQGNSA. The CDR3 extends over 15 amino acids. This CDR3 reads CASSYPGLAYNEQFF. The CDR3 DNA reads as TGTGCCAGCAGTTACCCGGGACTAGCTTACAATGAGCAGTTCTTC.

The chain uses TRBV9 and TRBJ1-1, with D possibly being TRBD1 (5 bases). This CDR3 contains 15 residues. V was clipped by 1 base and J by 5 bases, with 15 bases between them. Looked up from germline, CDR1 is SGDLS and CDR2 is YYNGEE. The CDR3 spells CASSVQGTGTTEAFF. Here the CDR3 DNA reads TGTGCCAGCAGCGTACAGGGAACGGGAACGACTGAAGCTTTCTTT. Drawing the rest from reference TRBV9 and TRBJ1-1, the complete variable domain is DSGVTQTPKHLITATGQRVTLRCSPRSGDLSVYWYQQSLDQGLQFLIQYYNGEERAKGNILERFSAQQFPDLHSELNLSSLELGDSALYFCASSVQGTGTTEAFFGQGTRLTVV.

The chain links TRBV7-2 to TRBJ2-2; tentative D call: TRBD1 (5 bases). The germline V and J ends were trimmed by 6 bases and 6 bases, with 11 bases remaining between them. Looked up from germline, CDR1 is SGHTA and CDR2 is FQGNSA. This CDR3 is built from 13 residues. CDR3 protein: CASSTAGSGELFF. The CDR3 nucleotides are TGTGCCAGCAGTACAGCAGGGTCCGGGGAGCTGTTTTTT.

This chain's CDR3 is CASSMGLAGGGETQYF. CDR3 DNA sequence: TGTGCCAGCAGCATGGGACTAGCGGGAGGGGGGGAGACCCAGTACTTC. This chain joins TRBV7-2 and TRBJ2-5, with 16 bases lining up with TRBD2. CDR1 and CDR2 from the germline V gene are SGHTA and FQGNSA. The CDR3 spans 16 residues. Trimming took 5 bases from V and 5 from J; bases not matched to a gene: 5. Based on the CDR3 plus reference TRBV7-2 and TRBJ2-5, the full variable domain is GAGVSQSPSNKVTEKGKDVELRCDPISGHTALYWYRQSLGQGLEFLIYFQGNSAPDKSGLPSDRFSAERTGGSVSTLTIQRTQQEDSAVYLCASSMGLAGGGETQYFGPGTRLLVL.

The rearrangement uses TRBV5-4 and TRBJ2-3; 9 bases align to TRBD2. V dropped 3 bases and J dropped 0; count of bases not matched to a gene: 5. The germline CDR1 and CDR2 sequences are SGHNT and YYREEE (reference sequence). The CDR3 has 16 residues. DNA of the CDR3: TGTGCCAGCAGCTACGGACTAGCGCTGAGCACAGATACGCAGTATTTT. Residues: CASSYGLALSTDTQYF.

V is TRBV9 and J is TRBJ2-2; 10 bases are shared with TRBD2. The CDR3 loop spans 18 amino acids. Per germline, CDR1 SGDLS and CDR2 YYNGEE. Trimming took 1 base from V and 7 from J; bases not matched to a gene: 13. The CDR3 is CASSVKWSGRAEGGELFF. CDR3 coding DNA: TGTGCCAGCAGCGTAAAGTGGAGCGGGAGGGCCGAGGGCGGGGAGCTGTTTTTT.

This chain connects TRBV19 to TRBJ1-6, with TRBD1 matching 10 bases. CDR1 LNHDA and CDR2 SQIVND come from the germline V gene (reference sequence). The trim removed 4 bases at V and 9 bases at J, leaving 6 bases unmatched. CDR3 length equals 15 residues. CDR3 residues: CASSTSGTGVSPLHF. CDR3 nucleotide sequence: TGTGCCAGTAGTACCTCCGGGACAGGGGTTTCACCCCTCCACTTT.

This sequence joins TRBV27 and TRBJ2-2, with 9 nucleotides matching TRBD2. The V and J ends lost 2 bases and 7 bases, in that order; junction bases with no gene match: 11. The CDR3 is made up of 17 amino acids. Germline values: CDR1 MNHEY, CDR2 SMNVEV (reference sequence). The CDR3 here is CASSLTGASGTGGELFF. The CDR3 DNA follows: TGTGCCAGCAGTTTAACGGGGGCTAGCGGGACCGGCGGGGAGCTGTTTTTT.

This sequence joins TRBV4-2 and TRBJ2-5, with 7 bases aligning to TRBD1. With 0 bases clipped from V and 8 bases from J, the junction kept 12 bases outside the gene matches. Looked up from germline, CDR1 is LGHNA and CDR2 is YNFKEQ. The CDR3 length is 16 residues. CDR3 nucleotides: TGTGCCAGCAGCCAAGATTATTCGACAGGGACGGTTACCCAGTACTTC. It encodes CASSQDYSTGTVTQYF.

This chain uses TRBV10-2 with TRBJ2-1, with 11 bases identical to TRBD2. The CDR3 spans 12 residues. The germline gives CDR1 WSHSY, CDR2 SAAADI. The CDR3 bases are TGCGCGATAGCGGGAGGGTGGGGTGAGCAGTTCTTC. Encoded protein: CAIAGGWGEQFF.